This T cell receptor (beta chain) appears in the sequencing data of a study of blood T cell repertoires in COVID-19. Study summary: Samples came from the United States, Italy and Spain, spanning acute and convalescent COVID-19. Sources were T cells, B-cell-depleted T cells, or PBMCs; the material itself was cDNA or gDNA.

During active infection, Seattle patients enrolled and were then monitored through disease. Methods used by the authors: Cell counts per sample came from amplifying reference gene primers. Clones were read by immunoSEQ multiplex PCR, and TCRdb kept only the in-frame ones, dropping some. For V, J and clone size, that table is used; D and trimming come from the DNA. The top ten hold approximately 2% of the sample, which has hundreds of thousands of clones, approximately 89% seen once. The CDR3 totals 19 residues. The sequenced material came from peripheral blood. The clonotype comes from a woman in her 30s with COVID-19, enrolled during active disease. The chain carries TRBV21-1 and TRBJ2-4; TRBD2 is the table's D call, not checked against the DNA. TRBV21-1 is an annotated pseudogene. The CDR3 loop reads CASSKCASGGIKAKNIQYF. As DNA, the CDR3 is TGTGCCAGCAGCAAATGTGCTAGCGGGGGTATTAAGGCCAAAAACATTCAGTACTTC.